One sample yielded the 6 T cell receptor beta chains listed below, sequenced in a study of cytomegalovirus exposure and HLA in healthy donors. Researchers ran the PCR with 60 Vbeta and 13 Jbeta primers. Clones were sequenced by immunoSEQ multiplex PCR, and TCRdb holds only the in-frame ones, with some missing. The sample totals some 130,000 clones. The sample comprised PBMCs. These TCRs come from a man aged 18 to 30 in good health and CMV-seronegative.

The chain carries TRBV30 and TRBJ1-4; no definite D call. The V end lost 2 bases, the J end lost 0 bases, and 7 bases lay between the germline ends. CDR3 length: 14 amino acids. Per the germline V gene, CDR1 is GTSNPN and CDR2 is SVGIG (reference sequence). CDR3 residues: CAWSRLPTNEKLFF. The CDR3 nucleotides are TGTGCCTGGAGTCGTCTCCCAACTAATGAAAAACTGTTTTTT.

The V gene is TRBV6-6, the J gene TRBJ2-7; 8 nucleotides align to TRBD1. The V gene's germline CDR1 is MNHNY and CDR2 SVGAGI (reference sequence). The V segment lost 2 bases and the J segment 3 bases; nucleotides outside the gene matches: 9. This CDR3 has 16 residues. The CDR3 protein is CASSYQSGTGVYEQYF. The DNA for the CDR3 is TGTGCCAGCAGTTACCAATCCGGGACAGGCGTCTACGAGCAGTACTTC.

The gene calls are TRBV7-3 and TRBJ1-4, with D maybe TRBD1 (5 bases). Germline assignment: CDR1 SGHTA and CDR2 FQGTGA. The CDR3 runs 17 residues. Trimming removed 1 base at V and 1 base at J, with 13 bases between. The CDR3 sequence is CASSLKLPQETNEKLFF. The CDR3 bases are TGTGCCAGCAGCTTAAAGCTCCCACAGGAAACTAATGAAAAACTGTTTTTT. Supplemented by reference TRBV7-3 and TRBJ1-4, the full variable domain reads GAGVSQTPSNKVTEKGKYVELRCDPISGHTALYWYRQSLGQGPEFLIYFQGTGAADDSGLPNDRFFAVRPEGSVSTLKIQRTERGDSAVYLCASSLKLPQETNEKLFFGSGTQLSVL.

The J gene is TRBJ2-3, the V gene TRBV7-6; D ambiguous. Germline assignment: CDR1 SGHVS and CDR2 FNYEAQ. V gave up 4 bases and J gave up 0 bases, with 14 bases separating them. The CDR3 has 16 amino acids. CDR3 bases: TGTGCCAGCAGCTCCCGCGTGCGGTCTAGCACAGATACGCAGTATTTT. The encoded protein is CASSSRVRSSTDTQYF.

For this clone: The sample holds other DNA sequences that translate to the same CDR3. The chain's CDR3 is CAWSKPEAFF. The CDR3 nucleotides read TGTGCCTGGAGTAAGCCTGAAGCTTTCTTT. This chain links TRBV30 with TRBJ1-1; D gene ambiguous. Between the trimmed V and J ends, which lost 2 bases and 6 bases, there was a span of 4 bases. This CDR3 contains 10 residues. Germline CDR1 GTSNPN, CDR2 SVGIG (reference sequence).

The V and J genes are TRBV5-8 and TRBJ2-5, with a possible D match to TRBD2 (5 bases). Trimming pared 4 bases from V and 2 bases from J, leaving 18 bases between. CDR3 length: 16 amino acids. The germline CDR1 and CDR2 sequences are SGHTS and YDEGEE. Here the CDR3 reads CASSPVLLARQETQYF. In nucleotides, the CDR3 is TGTGCCAGCAGCCCCGTCCTCCTAGCTCGGCAAGAGACCCAGTACTTC.